These T cell receptor beta chains were read from a single sample in a study of shared clonotypes between healthy human individuals. Repertoires were generated with immunoSEQ multiplex PCR, while TCRdb's copy carries only in-frame clones and drops some. The table records over a million clones, around 76% of them present only once. Specimen: memory CD4+ T cells sorted from blood. Source of these receptors: a young man in good health. Both conserved end residues are part of each CDR3. The D gene is left open where the match is weak. Where a row states a size, it is once, few, many or the class of an expanded clone; other rows omit it.

clone size	V gene	D gene	J gene	CDR3 protein	CDR3 DNA
.	TRBV19	.	TRBJ1-1	CASQKGGNTEAFF	TGTGCCAGTCAAAAAGGCGGGAACACTGAAGCTTTCTTT
.	TRBV7-2	.	TRBJ1-1	CASSLVSRGTLGTEAFF	TGTGCCAGCAGCTTAGTGTCAAGAGGGACCCTTGGGACTGAAGCTTTCTTT
.	TRBV6-4	TRBD1	TRBJ2-3	CASSDDRGTDTQYF	TGTGCCAGCAGTGACGACAGGGGTACAGATACGCAGTATTTT
.	TRBV6-5	.	TRBJ1-1	CASSYNPGAGDTEAFF	TGTGCCAGCAGTTACAACCCTGGCGCAGGGGACACTGAAGCTTTCTTT
.	TRBV19	TRBD2	TRBJ2-2	CASRRTSGGAVGELFF	TGTGCCAGTAGACGTACTAGCGGGGGGGCCGTCGGGGAGCTGTTTTTT
few	TRBV6-5	.	TRBJ1-2	CASRGRGVGNYGYTF	TGTGCCAGCAGGGGTAGGGGGGTAGGGAACTATGGCTACACCTTC
.	TRBV28	TRBD1	TRBJ1-4	CASSIQGGGKLFF	TGTGCCAGCAGTATACAGGGGGGCGGAAAACTGTTTTTT
.	TRBV30	TRBD1	TRBJ1-3	CAWSSDRGSFGNTIYF	TGTGCCTGGAGTTCCGACAGGGGTTCTTTTGGAAACACCATATATTTT
.	TRBV19	TRBD2	TRBJ2-3	CASSNRGDADTQYF	TGTGCCAGTAGTAACCGGGGGGACGCAGATACGCAGTATTTT
few	TRBV19	TRBD1	TRBJ2-2	CASQGQGYTGELFF	TGTGCCAGCCAGGGACAGGGATACACCGGGGAGCTGTTTTTT
few	TRBV7-2	TRBD1	TRBJ2-2	CASSLRQGNTGELFF	TGTGCCAGCAGCTTACGACAGGGGAACACCGGGGAGCTGTTTTTT
.	TRBV4-1	.	TRBJ2-7	CASSQETGAPTYEQYF	TGCGCCAGCAGCCAAGAAACGGGCGCTCCGACCTACGAGCAGTACTTC
.	TRBV28	.	TRBJ2-7	CASTTTGRLSHEQYF	TGTGCCAGCACTACGACAGGGAGGCTTTCCCACGAGCAGTACTTC
few	TRBV10-3	.	TRBJ2-6	CAISEHGQIRSGANVLTF	TGTGCCATCAGTGAGCACGGACAGATTAGATCTGGGGCCAACGTCCTGACTTTC
.	TRBV14	TRBD2	TRBJ2-7	CANSQGGTSGYYEQYF	TGTGCCAACAGCCAAGGAGGGACTAGCGGATACTACGAGCAGTACTTC
.	TRBV7-2	TRBD2	TRBJ2-2	CASSLIAGDGTGELFF	TGTGCCAGCAGCTTAATAGCGGGAGACGGCACCGGGGAGCTGTTTTTT
.	TRBV5-1	TRBD2	TRBJ2-1	CASSLVASGGEQFF	TGCGCCAGCAGCTTGGTCGCTAGCGGAGGGGAGCAGTTCTTC
.	TRBV11-2	.	TRBJ2-7	CASSLNPPFGRKYF	TGTGCCAGCAGCTTAAACCCCCCGTTTGGGCGGAAGTACTTC
.	TRBV30	.	TRBJ2-3	CASTSGSRTDTQYF	TGTGCCTCGACTTCGGGCAGCCGCACAGATACGCAGTATTTT
.	TRBV7-2	.	TRBJ1-3	CASSVGSPNTIYF	TGTGCCAGCAGCGTGGGATCCCCAAACACCATATATTTT
.	TRBV10-3	TRBD1	TRBJ2-7	CAISGDRGNEQYF	TGTGCCATCAGTGGGGACAGGGGGAACGAGCAGTACTTC
few	TRBV7-2	.	TRBJ2-2	CASSSGLSPLGGELFF	TGTGCCAGCAGCTCAGGTTTAAGTCCCCTAGGAGGGGAGCTGTTTTTT
.	TRBV4-3	TRBD2	TRBJ2-3	CASSQDAAGAGTDTQYF	TGCGCCAGCAGCCAAGACGCAGCGGGAGCCGGCACAGATACGCAGTATTTT
.	TRBV30	TRBD1	TRBJ2-3	CAWSLRTGGTDTQYF	TGTGCCTGGAGCCTCAGGACAGGGGGCACAGATACGCAGTATTTT
few	TRBV28	TRBD1	TRBJ1-5	CASSPGGWYNQPQHF	TGTGCCAGCAGTCCAGGGGGCTGGTACAATCAGCCCCAGCATTTT
.	TRBV20-1	.	TRBJ2-3	CSTYTDTQYF	TGCAGTACCTACACAGATACGCAGTATTTT
.	TRBV7-2	.	TRBJ1-5	CASSLAQGQPQHF	TGTGCCAGCAGCTTAGCCCAGGGACAGCCCCAGCATTTT
.	TRBV5-1	.	TRBJ1-2	CASRLWGGAGYGYTF	TGCGCCAGCAGGTTGTGGGGCGGGGCTGGCTATGGCTACACCTTC
.	TRBV7-9	.	TRBJ2-3	CASSPPGDTQYF	TGTGCCAGCAGCCCGCCGGGGGATACGCAGTATTTT
.	TRBV7-6	TRBD2	TRBJ2-3	CASSLGSGGPGDTQYF	TGTGCCAGCAGCTTAGGGTCGGGAGGGCCCGGTGATACGCAGTATTTT
.	TRBV7-9	.	TRBJ2-7	CASLSVSSYEQYF	TGTGCCAGTCTTAGCGTGAGCTCCTACGAGCAGTACTTC
.	TRBV6-5	.	TRBJ2-4	CASRTGGKDKNIQYF	TGTGCCAGCAGGACTGGGGGAAAGGACAAAAACATTCAGTACTTC
.	TRBV21-1	.	TRBJ1-5	CASSKAPSAPRVLSYSNQPQHF	TGTGCCAGCAGCAAAGCGCCCTCTGCCCCCCGTGTCCTATCGTATAGCAATCAGCCCCAGCATTTT
.	TRBV2	.	TRBJ1-1	CASSAERSMNTEAFF	TGTGCCAGCAGCGCTGAGCGAAGTATGAACACTGAAGCTTTCTTT
.	TRBV6-1	.	TRBJ1-1	CASSEQGRYSEAFF	TGTGCCAGCAGTGAACAGGGAAGGTACTCTGAAGCTTTCTTT
few	TRBV5-1	TRBD1	TRBJ2-7	CASSLQGTPTYEQYF	TGCGCCAGCAGCTTACAGGGGACACCTACCTACGAGCAGTACTTC
.	TRBV5-1	.	TRBJ1-5	CASSLEGSNQPQHF	TGCGCCAGCAGCTTGGAAGGGAGCAATCAGCCCCAGCATTTT
.	TRBV19	.	TRBJ1-1	CASSIVSGGVGGLNTEAFF	TGTGCCAGTAGTATTGTATCTGGCGGGGTAGGAGGGTTGAACACTGAAGCTTTCTTT
.	TRBV4-3	.	TRBJ2-5	CASSQGGRPYQETQYF	TGCGCCAGCAGCCAAGGAGGCCGACCGTACCAAGAGACCCAGTACTTC
once	TRBV25-1	TRBD2	TRBJ2-4	CASTGGGDIQYF	TGTGCCAGTACGGGAGGCGGAGACATTCAGTACTTC
.	TRBV6-4	.	TRBJ1-6	CASRGGGDSPLHF	TGTGCCAGCAGGGGGGGAGGAGATTCACCCCTCCACTTT